A selection of T cell receptor beta chains follows, all from one sample in a study of blood T cell repertoires in COVID-19. Assay: immunoSEQ multiplex PCR; the TCRdb copy retains only in-frame clones and omits some. The table includes more than 95,000 clones, over 70% detected once. The sample comprised peripheral blood. These receptors originate from a man older than 75 with active or convalescent COVID-19. Both conserved end residues are part of each CDR3. Each record gives: J gene, D gene, clone size, V gene, CDR3 length, CDR3 protein, CDR3 DNA. D genes are given only for firm matches. Where a row states a size, it is once, few, many or the class of an expanded clone; other rows omit it.

TRBJ2-7,TRBD1,NA,TRBV6-2/TRBV6-3,15,CASSPRDRGAYEQYF,TGTGCCAGCAGTCCCCGGGACAGGGGCGCCTACGAGCAGTACTTC
TRBJ2-2,TRBD1,NA,TRBV12-5,18,CASGLPRKGQLNTGELFF,TGTGCTAGTGGTTTGCCACGGAAGGGACAGTTAAACACCGGGGAGCTGTTTTTT
TRBJ2-1,TRBD2,few,TRBV3-1/TRBV3-2,16,CASSQGWLAGYNEQFF,TGTGCCAGCAGCCAAGGGTGGCTAGCGGGGTACAATGAGCAGTTCTTC
TRBJ1-6,TRBD1,few,TRBV28,13,CASSTGVKSPLHF,TGTGCCAGCAGTACAGGGGTTAAGTCACCCCTCCACTTT
TRBJ2-3,NA,NA,TRBV6-1,16,CASSDLAGSSTDTQYF,TGTGCCAGCAGTGACCTCGCGGGGTCTAGCACAGATACGCAGTATTTT
TRBJ1-5,TRBD1,NA,TRBV28,15,CASSPATGSMQPQHF,TGTGCCAGCAGTCCAGCGACAGGGTCGATGCAGCCCCAGCATTTT
TRBJ1-1,NA,NA,TRBV7-9,13,CASSPDSQIEAFF,TGTGCCAGCAGCCCGGACAGTCAAATTGAAGCTTTCTTT
TRBJ2-7,NA,NA,TRBV10-3,14,CAISAVQGTYEQYF,TGTGCCATCAGTGCGGTTCAGGGGACCTACGAGCAGTACTTC
TRBJ1-4,NA,NA,TRBV5-4,15,CASSPGGATNEKLFF,TGTGCCAGCAGCCCGGGGGGAGCAACTAATGAAAAACTGTTTTTT
TRBJ1-3,TRBD1,NA,TRBV2,12,CASRTGGNTIYF,TGTGCCAGCCGGACAGGCGGAAACACCATATATTTT
TRBJ1-2,NA,many,TRBV3-1/TRBV3-2,12,CASSQGQYGYTF,TGTGCCAGCAGCCAAGGGCAGTATGGCTACACCTTC
TRBJ1-1,TRBD1,NA,TRBV5-1,14,CASSARTGVGEAFF,TGCGCCAGCAGCGCCCGGACAGGGGTTGGTGAAGCTTTCTTT
TRBJ1-1,TRBD1,NA,TRBV3-1/TRBV3-2,14,CASSPTGGAAEAFF,TGTGCCAGCAGCCCAACAGGGGGCGCGGCTGAAGCTTTCTTT
TRBJ2-1,TRBD2,NA,TRBV3-1/TRBV3-2,17,CASSQSSGGAQDNEQFF,TGTGCCAGCAGCCAGTCTAGCGGGGGGGCACAAGACAATGAGCAGTTCTTC
TRBJ1-1,NA,NA,TRBV4-1,15,CASRPTPTGNTEAFF,TGCGCCAGCAGACCAACGCCGACAGGGAACACTGAAGCTTTCTTT
TRBJ1-1,NA,few,TRBV19,15,CASSARGNRDTEAFF,TGTGCCAGTAGCGCTAGGGGGAATCGGGACACTGAAGCTTTCTTT
TRBJ1-1,NA,NA,TRBV5-1,15,CASSPIGNLNTEAFF,TGCGCCAGCAGCCCAATCGGGAACTTGAACACTGAAGCTTTCTTT
TRBJ2-2,TRBD2,few,TRBV6-6,15,CASTQLAGASGELFF,TGTGCCAGCACCCAACTAGCGGGGGCCTCTGGGGAGCTGTTTTTT
TRBJ1-5,TRBD1,NA,TRBV7-8,16,CASSFGTAFGLQPQHF,TGTGCCAGCAGCTTCGGGACAGCCTTCGGACTTCAGCCCCAGCATTTT
TRBJ1-1,NA,NA,TRBV6-2/TRBV6-3,12,CASSYVVTEAFF,TGTGCCAGCAGTTACGTCGTAACTGAAGCTTTCTTT
TRBJ1-1,TRBD1,NA,TRBV18,14,CASSPGTGRTEAFF,TGTGCCAGCTCACCAGGGACAGGGCGGACTGAAGCTTTCTTT
TRBJ2-1,TRBD2,once,TRBV24-1,16,CATSDSRAGVYNEQFF,TGTGCCACCAGTGATTCGCGAGCGGGGGTCTACAATGAGCAGTTCTTC
TRBJ1-2,TRBD1,once,TRBV9,15,CASSVQGGAGYGYTF,TGTGCCAGCAGCGTACAAGGGGGCGCGGGCTATGGCTACACCTTC
TRBJ1-2,TRBD1,NA,TRBV9,17,CASSAENRDRPRYGYTF,TGTGCCAGCAGCGCGGAGAACCGGGACAGGCCTCGCTATGGCTACACCTTC
TRBJ1-5,TRBD1,NA,TRBV19,14,CASSIEQGNQPQHF,TGTGCCAGTAGTATTGAACAGGGGAATCAGCCCCAGCATTTT
TRBJ1-2,NA,NA,TRBV5-1,13,CASSSSGNYGYTF,TGCGCCAGCAGCTCGTCCGGGAACTATGGCTACACCTTC
TRBJ2-5,TRBD2,NA,TRBV7-2,16,CASSLGTSGAQETQYF,TGTGCCAGCAGCTTAGGGACTAGCGGGGCCCAAGAGACCCAGTACTTC
TRBJ1-2,NA,few,TRBV2,12,CASSPQDGGYTF,TGTGCCAGCAGTCCACAGGATGGAGGCTACACCTTC
TRBJ1-2,TRBD1,NA,TRBV6-1,15,CASSDHHRGAYGYTF,TGTGCCAGCAGTGACCATCACAGGGGGGCCTATGGCTACACCTTC
TRBJ2-3,TRBD1,once,TRBV7-3,15,CASSPGDRGTDTQYF,TGTGCCAGCAGCCCAGGGGACAGGGGGACAGATACGCAGTATTTT
TRBJ1-2,TRBD1,few,TRBV18,12,CASSRQGYGYTF,TGTGCCAGCTCAAGACAGGGGTATGGCTACACCTTC
TRBJ2-1,TRBD1,NA,TRBV7-9,15,CASSLSNRGLNEQFF,TGTGCCAGCAGCTTAAGTAACAGGGGGCTCAATGAGCAGTTCTTC
TRBJ2-1,TRBD2,NA,TRBV5-4,16,CASTKGGLAGGLEQFF,TGTGCCAGCACCAAGGGGGGACTAGCGGGGGGGCTAGAGCAGTTCTTC
TRBJ2-2,NA,NA,TRBV7-3,14,CASSTDTNTGELFF,TGTGCCAGCAGCACGGACACGAACACCGGGGAGCTGTTTTTT
TRBJ1-5,NA,few,TRBV5-8,14,CASSGLSTNQPQHF,TGTGCCAGCAGCGGGCTCAGTACCAATCAGCCCCAGCATTTT
TRBJ2-2,TRBD1,NA,TRBV2,15,CASSESTGTTGELFF,TGTGCCAGCAGTGAATCGACAGGGACCACCGGGGAGCTGTTTTTT
TRBJ1-4,NA,NA,TRBV19,15,CASNVGQSLNEKLFF,TGTGCCAGTAACGTTGGACAGAGTCTTAATGAAAAACTGTTTTTT
TRBJ2-3,TRBD1,NA,TRBV27,14,CASSFPGGTDTQYF,TGTGCCAGCAGCTTTCCAGGGGGTACAGATACGCAGTATTTT
TRBJ2-1,TRBD1,NA,TRBV5-4,16,CASSSPGQGSPHEQFF,TGTGCCAGCAGCTCCCCGGGACAGGGGTCTCCTCATGAGCAGTTCTTC
TRBJ1-5,TRBD1,NA,TRBV10-2,14,CASKGGQGGQPQHF,TGCGCCAGCAAAGGCGGACAGGGCGGTCAGCCCCAGCATTTT
TRBJ1-2,TRBD1,NA,TRBV19,15,CASSRNGQGIYGYTF,TGTGCCAGTAGTAGGAACGGACAGGGGATCTATGGCTACACCTTC
TRBJ1-1,NA,once,TRBV14,12,CASSRSGTEAFF,TGTGCCAGCAGCCGATCCGGCACTGAAGCTTTCTTT
TRBJ1-2,NA,NA,TRBV5-6,18,CASSLAPSQQGGGYGYTF,TGTGCCAGCAGCTTGGCCCCCTCCCAACAGGGCGGAGGCTATGGCTACACCTTC
TRBJ1-2,NA,NA,TRBV7-2,15,CASSLGLGVRDGYTF,TGTGCCAGCAGCTTAGGACTCGGGGTGAGGGATGGCTACACCTTC
TRBJ2-3,NA,NA,TRBV4-3,13,CASSQDNGDTQYF,TGCGCCAGCAGCCAAGATAACGGGGATACGCAGTATTTT
TRBJ1-5,TRBD1,NA,TRBV27,16,CASSPLTGGINQPQHF,TGTGCCAGCAGTCCCCTCACAGGGGGCATAAATCAGCCCCAGCATTTT
TRBJ2-2,TRBD2,NA,TRBV10-3,16,CAISGFRGEFIGELFF,TGTGCCATCAGCGGGTTTCGGGGGGAATTTATCGGGGAGCTGTTTTTT
TRBJ2-1,NA,NA,TRBV10-3,11,CATFKSNEQFF,TGTGCCACCTTTAAATCCAATGAGCAGTTCTTC
TRBJ2-7,NA,NA,TRBV5-1,17,CASSLAKAGDLSYEQYF,TGCGCCAGCAGCTTGGCCAAGGCAGGGGACCTTTCCTACGAGCAGTACTTC
TRBJ2-2,NA,NA,TRBV5-6,14,CASSLGQNTGELFF,TGTGCCAGCAGCTTGGGACAGAACACCGGGGAGCTGTTTTTT
TRBJ1-5,NA,NA,TRBV6-6,14,CASSPKLKGEPQHF,TGTGCCAGCAGCCCAAAATTGAAAGGGGAGCCCCAGCATTTT